This T cell receptor beta chain was captured by sequencing in a study of T cell changes during pregnancy in multiple sclerosis. The CDR3 contains 14 residues. Germline V gene lookup returns CDR1 LNHDA and CDR2 SQIVND (reference sequence). V dropped 3 bases and J dropped 4; count of bases not matched to a gene: 5. TCRdb's table, derived via immunoSEQ multiplex PCR, lists solely in-frame clones and lacks some. Among 30,000 to 45,000 clones listed, about 91% were seen once. Sequences were derived from CD8+ T cells from peripheral blood mononuclear cells, sampled before pregnancy. The receptor was derived from a female donor with multiple sclerosis, enrolled in a pregnancy study. The chain recombines TRBV19 with TRBJ2-7; 8 nucleotides align to TRBD1. The CDR3 loop reads CASSIGQGWYEQYF. The DNA of the CDR3 is TGTGCCAGTAGTATTGGACAGGGATGGTACGAGCAGTACTTC.